These 11 T cell receptor beta chains came from one sample sequenced in a study of blood T cells in healthy people across ages. Then a second PCR, running about 6 to 11 cycles, was carried out with a sample-barcoded 5' primer and a J-beta primer mix. In TCRdb, the 5' RACE reads were re-called with MiXCR into one record per CDR3 protein. Of about 1,500,000 distinct CDR3 sequences in the sample, about 40% are singletons; the top ten hold roughly 8.2%. The sample consisted of blood. The receptors were gathered from a woman younger than 35 in good health.

This clonotype appeared a few times. The chain links TRBV2 to TRBJ2-3; 8 nucleotides match TRBD2. The CDR3 extends over 17 amino acids. The trim removed 1 base at V and 0 bases at J, leaving 6 bases unmatched. CDR1 and CDR2 from the germline V gene are SNHLY and FYNNEI. CDR3: CASSEVALAGSTDTQYF. The CDR3 region has the DNA TGTGCCAGCAGTGAAGTCGCCCTAGCGGGTAGCACAGATACGCAGTATTTT.

This chain uses TRBV20-1 with TRBJ2-7; no clear D. The V gene's germline CDR1 is DFQATT and CDR2 SNEGSKA (reference sequence). Trimming pared 5 bases from V and 0 bases from J, leaving 11 bases between. This CDR3 spans 13 amino acids. The CDR3 sequence is CSARKRFSYEQYF. The CDR3 bases are TGCAGTGCTCGAAAAAGGTTCTCCTACGAGCAGTACTTC.

This clonotype was observed a few times. The chain employs TRBV7-9 and TRBJ2-5, with TRBD2 matching 10 bases. The CDR3 covers 16 residues. J lost 7 bases, V lost 3 bases, and 11 bases had no gene match. The germline V gene has CDR1 SEHNR and CDR2 FQNEAQ (reference sequence). The CDR3 loop reads CASSLGTSVLLPTQYF. The CDR3 region has the DNA TGTGCCAGCAGCTTGGGGACTAGCGTGTTGCTACCGACCCAGTACTTC.

The CDR3 reads CASSLARGLKPYEQYF. Written as DNA, the CDR3 is TGTGCCAGCAGCTTAGCGCGGGGGCTCAAGCCCTACGAGCAGTACTTC. The chain carries TRBV7-9 and TRBJ2-7, with D perhaps matching TRBD2 (7 bases). The V and J ends lost 0 bases and 2 bases respectively, with 14 bases between them. This CDR3 region has 16 residues. Germline V gene lookup returns CDR1 SEHNR and CDR2 FQNEAQ (reference sequence).

The V and J genes are TRBV4-1 and TRBJ2-3; 10 bases are shared with TRBD2. V lost 1 base to trimming and J lost 3 bases; unmatched junction nucleotides: 7. The CDR3 length is 17 residues. The germline gives CDR1 MGHRA, CDR2 YSYEKL. The CDR3 DNA reads as TGCGCCAGCAGCCAAGGAGTAGCGGGGGGCCGTACAGATACGCAGTATTTT. Translating it yields CASSQGVAGGRTDTQYF.

The rearrangement uses TRBV3-1 and TRBJ2-4, with D possibly TRBD1 on 6 matching bases. This CDR3 is built from 16 residues. The V gene lost 4 bases and the J gene lost 0 bases, with 13 bases spanning the gap. Germline CDR1 LGHDT, CDR2 YNNKEL (reference sequence). The CDR3 region has the DNA TGTGCCAGCAGCCTCGACAGGACCTCAGCCAAAAACATTCAGTACTTC. It yields the protein CASSLDRTSAKNIQYF.

In its sample, this clonotype was seen a few times. This chain joins TRBV6-6 and TRBJ1-2; 8 nucleotides align to TRBD1. The CDR3 has 14 amino acids. J was trimmed by 2 bases and V by 6 bases; bases with no gene match: 5. Germline loops: CDR1 MNHNY, CDR2 SVGAGI (reference sequence). This CDR3 is CASRSGQGNYGYTF. Here the CDR3 DNA reads TGTGCCAGCAGATCCGGACAGGGAAACTATGGCTACACCTTC.

This rearrangement joins TRBV9 to TRBJ2-3; TRBD2 is a possible D gene (5 bases). CDR1 is SGDLS and CDR2 is YYNGEE in the germline V gene. The CDR3 loop spans 13 amino acids. V was clipped by 1 base and J by 9 bases, with 12 bases between them. CDR3 protein: CASSVKSPGTQYF. The CDR3 bases are TGTGCCAGCAGCGTAAAGTCCCCGGGGACGCAGTATTTT. The variable domain in full, completed from reference TRBV9 and TRBJ2-3, reads DSGVTQTPKHLITATGQRVTLRCSPRSGDLSVYWYQQSLDQGLQFLIQYYNGEERAKGNILERFSAQQFPDLHSELNLSSLELGDSALYFCASSVKSPGTQYFGPGTRLTVL.

This chain uses TRBV7-3 with TRBJ2-2; D possibly corresponds to TRBD2 (8 bases). Germline loops: CDR1 SGHTA, CDR2 FQGTGA. The V end was cut by 4 bases, the J end by 7 bases, with 19 bases between. The CDR3 extends over 16 amino acids. In DNA form, the CDR3 reads TGTGCCAGCAGCTCCCAGGGGGGACTAGGTGGCGGGGAGCTGTTTTTT. Its protein is CASSSQGGLGGGELFF.

The chain combines TRBV20-1 with TRBJ1-5; a possible D gene is TRBD1 (5 bases). Per the germline V gene, CDR1 is DFQATT and CDR2 is SNEGSKA (reference sequence). The CDR3 consists of 13 residues. CDR3 sequence: CSGGNEGNQPQHF. The CDR3 DNA reads TGCAGCGGGGGGAATGAAGGCAATCAGCCCCAGCATTTT.

As concerns this clonotype: One end of the junction does not line up with germline, which may come from a read error. The chain is built from TRBV11-2 and TRBJ2-1, with 12 positions matching TRBD2. CDR1 is SGHAT, CDR2 FQNNGV, per germline. CDR3 length: 16 amino acids. CDR3 bases: TGTGCCAGCAGCGTAGAGGGACTAGCGGGTTACAATGAGCAGTTCTTC. It translates to CASSVEGLAGYNEQFF.